A single TCR beta chain is shown here with its context. Its antigen is not yet known. No much larger clonotype is one base removed from it; base qualities were not supplied. The CDR3, cysteine through phenylalanine, is 15 amino acids long. CDR3 DNA is the only sequence kept; it has 45 bases, read in frame from the first base. For CDR1 and CDR2, the germline V gene (reference sequence) lists SEHNR and FQNEAQ. Germline trimming: 7 bases from V, 0 bases from J; junction bases outside gene matches: 5. These data belong to a study of cytomegalovirus exposure and HLA in healthy donors (dated by TCRdb to the late 2010s). At the level of the whole study: An earlier analysis of about 530 of the donors reported about 300 Gb of sequence data and 117 million unique TCR beta sequences obtained from about 170 million T cells. An early release that covered fewer than 800 HLA-typed donors contained approximately 300 gigabases of sequencing data and some 87 million unique TCR sequences. Of the approximately 400 genotyped donors, 81% were placed in the genetic ancestry cluster associated with self-reported Caucasian donors. The study aimed to test whether cataloging public T cell receptors could reveal signatures of past pathogen exposure. The study used immunosequencing to profile the T cell repertoires of 670 or so subjects and linked those repertoires to cytomegalovirus serostatus. Along with the approximately 650-subject first cohort, a separate validation cohort of over 90 different subjects was used. High-throughput TCR immunosequencing, statistical association of individual TCRs with disease status, and machine learning were combined to predict cytomegalovirus infection status. A later analysis re-examined previously published TCR beta repertoires from hundreds of donors and added high-resolution HLA genotyping to investigate patterns of TCR occurrence. Rather than using new phenotypic data, the later analysis identified candidate immune exposures from TCR beta sequences and from how often those sequences occurred across donors. An earlier analysis of around 640 of the donors used high-throughput TCR beta sequencing to judge whether each TCR beta V gene segment behaved as functional or pseudogenic. Donor age, sex, ethnicity and CMV serostatus were compiled together with the repertoire data. A later genetic analysis used genome-wide SNP genotypes for about three fifths of the 666 donors, treating that subset as a discovery cohort. All discovery cohort repertoires had been generated using a single sequencing platform. HLA typing covered class I and class II loci at four-digit resolution. The number of typed donors differed by locus: about 620-640 for A, B, C, DRB1 and DQB1; 500 to 550 for DQA1; fewer than 610 for DPA1; and around 470 for DPB1. Four or five DR-DQ haplotypes were handled as single units for association and clustering because linkage in the cohort was strong. Across under 500 genotyped donors of the cohort, an average of approximately 200,000 unique TCR beta nucleotide sequences per donor were sequenced, and approximately 17% of those sequences were non-productive. What the research found in general, with its limitations: A further reported finding was that TCR beta sequences accurately predicted the HLA-A and HLA-B alleles for most subjects in the first cohort. In a later analysis, the rate of TCR association differed among HLA loci, with DRB1 alleles having the most associated TCRs and HLA-C alleles having the fewest. In a later genetic analysis, a missense DCLRE1C variant was associated with V-gene and J-gene trimming of TCR beta chains, and the association was replicated in an independent cohort. Compared with equally common non-associated chains, HLA-associated TCR beta chains in a later analysis were more clonally expanded and had lower generation probabilities. At a false discovery rate of 0.05, a later analysis linked 15,000 to 20,000 TCR beta sequences to specific HLA alleles. Fewer than 20 rarely observed V segments, including chromosome 9 orphons, were excluded from the earlier analysis of about 600 of the donors because counts were too low. In vitro tests confirmed that a few of the cytomegalovirus-associated TCR beta chains recognize cytomegalovirus antigens. Assigning TCR associations to individual alleles was difficult when HLA alleles, especially DR and DQ, strongly co-occurred. Sequencing depth was assumed to be roughly uniform across donors in the presence/absence analyses, though that assumption may not hold. Some IMGT-functional V segments, including TRBV6-2 and TRBV6-3, could not be distinguished by the 87-base-pair reads and were therefore excluded. Cytomegalovirus status was reported to be diagnosed by the classifier with high specificity and sensitivity in both the original and validation cohorts. A group of highly shared sequence variants was considered likely to be a technical artifact of the sequencing pipeline. Broadly in line with IMGT annotations, most TCR beta V segments showed up in productive rearrangements about 87% or about 30% of the time in an earlier analysis of 587 of the donors. The study listed 150 to 200 TCR beta chains as associated with cytomegalovirus. In this cohort, only TCR beta chains were sequenced, and detectable features were limited by the absence of alpha or paired-chain data. Immune exposure information for the cohort was limited to CMV serostatus. Most CMV-associated TCR beta chains appeared to be HLA-restricted in a later analysis, and the HLA associations seemed to be driven largely by CMV exposure. Correlated functional status among segregating V segments might be attributable to linkage disequilibrium, but an unknown experimental factor could not be ruled out. HLA typing was unavailable for some donors at each locus, so association tests used only the typed subset. Most TCR sequences were seen in very few donors, while some public TCRs were found in many individuals. In a later analysis, several top co-occurrence clusters were reported to appear linked to parvovirus B19, influenza, CMV and Epstein-Barr virus. Compared with the 666-donor mean, donors in an Asian-associated ancestry cluster had fewer N-insertions in productive TCRs, according to a later genetic analysis. The authors suggested that the approach could potentially be extended to other disease states and immunological phenotypes.

To prepare the library, the immunoSEQ multiplex PCR assay was applied. A mixture of 60 forward primers for TCR Vbeta segments and 13 reverse primers for TCR Jbeta segments was used in the multiplex PCR. A multiplex PCR assay on genomic DNA amplified the CDR3 region of rearranged TCR beta genes. On the Illumina HiSeq System, the amplified TCR beta libraries were sequenced as 87-base-pair reads. The study's own analysis went as follows. Across the 600 to 700 repertoires, a later analysis counted 75 million to 90 million unique TCR beta chains, around 10 million of which were shared by at least two donors. Raw reads were error-corrected and collapsed into unique sequences by a nearest-neighbor algorithm in which closely related sequences were merged to remove PCR and sequencing errors. CDR3 sequences were aligned to IMGT reference sequences to assign V, D and J gene segments. Each retained sequence needed at least a six-nucleotide match to both a V gene segment and a J gene segment. A rearrangement was called productive if the CDR3 had no stop codons and remained in frame with V and J, and every other rearrangement was called non-productive. CDR3 was defined according to IMGT convention as the region running from the second conserved V-encoded cysteine to the conserved J-encoded phenylalanine. In an earlier analysis of roughly 610 of the donors, sequences lacking an unambiguous match to a single V gene segment were excluded. In an earlier analysis of some 590 of the donors, V segments were called functional above 56.7% productive rearrangements and were called segregating when the between-donor standard deviation exceeded 5%. To diagnose cytomegalovirus status from the catalog of TCR beta chain sequences, a statistical classification framework was built. V and J gene assignment, in a later analysis, came from comparing TCR nucleotide sequences with IMGT/GENE-DB human TR gene sequences. A later analysis assigned CDR3 sequences and most-parsimonious VDJ recombination scenarios with the TCRdist pipeline. In a later analysis, each TCR beta chain was defined by its CDR3 amino acid sequence together with its V-gene family, and reads lacking a unique V-gene family were excluded. In a later analysis, around 600 highly shared, low-generation-probability nucleotide sequences were removed to address suspected cross-contamination and a sequencing artifact. A later analysis calculated a clonal expansion index for each public chain from normalized within-repertoire ranks of inferred template counts. A later analysis computed generation probabilities with a VDJ recombination model fitted to out-of-frame rearrangements, and checked the results against IGoR. Hypergeometric tests were used in a later analysis to score TCR-TCR, TCR-HLA and TCR-CMV co-occurrence, with a repertoire-size bias correction applied to the TCR pairs. False discovery rates were estimated in a later analysis by permuting HLA or CMV assignments 20 times. In a later analysis, co-occurring TCRs were grouped using DBSCAN, with TCRdist sequence similarity added in when clustering inside HLA-allele-positive subsets. For co-occurrence clustering, repertoires with fewer than 30,000 or more than 120,000 public chains were excluded, along with about five repertoires with anomalous nucleotide sharing. In TCRdb, the immuneACCESS table is reduced to in-frame sequences with V and J assigned. These tables do not hold every clone; where another copy was compared, an unresolved V gene accounts for under half, and the others remain unexplained. From that table come the V and J calls and clone size; the DNA was used to work out D and trimming. The table for this sample lists around 150,000 clones; nearly 85% of them were counted only once. Jointly, the top ten make up around 3.2% of the sample.

In total, around 600 healthy bone marrow donors made up the cohort. At the time of sampling, all cohort members were nominally healthy, though unrecorded immune exposures were likely present. The donor was CMV seronegative and belonged to the group of 352 seronegative cohort members. Each donor provided a peripheral blood sample, and peripheral blood mononuclear cells were used for TCR beta sequencing. The Qiagen DNeasy Blood Extraction Kit was used to extract genomic DNA from the blood cell samples. This TCR derives from a male donor in good health and CMV-seronegative. The sequence is built from TRBV7-9 and TRBJ2-4; TRBD2 matches 8 bases in the middle. What was sequenced was PBMCs. The nucleotide sequence reads as follows: TGTGCCAGCACGGGGGGGAGTGTAGCCAAAAACATTCAGTACTTC. Translated, this gives CASTGGSVAKNIQYF.